This T cell receptor beta chain appears in the sequencing data of a study of spatial heterogeneity in lung cancer. Regarding the study as a whole: Higher tumor mutation counts went along with higher counts of expanded intratumoral alpha and beta TCRs.

In TCRdb, the 5' RACE reads were re-called with MiXCR into one record per CDR3 protein. The repertoire holds 5,500 to 7,000 distinct CDR3 sequences, with less than 9.5% as singletons. The CDR3 consists of 13 residues. Germline CDR1 is SGHNT and CDR2 is YYREEE (reference sequence). Unmatched junction bases numbered 5, after V lost 4 bases and J lost 4 bases. Time point indicated: sample taken at primary tumor resection. Only a few counts were recorded for this clonotype. The antigen is undetermined. As an off-target read in a library built for alpha chains, this beta chain has a frequency of little significance.

The TCR originated in a female donor with early-stage non-small cell lung cancer. Sequencing was performed on lung tumor tissue, taken at surgery. The chain couples TRBV5-4 to TRBJ2-7; TRBD1 matches 7 bases. CDR3 in amino acids: CASSPGQVYEQYF. The CDR3 nucleotides are TGTGCCAGCAGCCCCGGACAGGTTTACGAGCAGTACTTC. Full variable domain (outside the CDR3, taken from reference TRBV5-4 and TRBJ2-7): ETGVTQSPTHLIKTRGQQVTLRCSSQSGHNTVSWYQQALGQGPQFIFQYYREEENGRGNFPPRFSGLQFPNYSSELNVNALELDDSALYLCASSPGQVYEQYFGPGTRLTVT.